A selection of T cell receptor beta chains follows, all from one sample in a study of T-cell memory formation after mild COVID-19. TCRdb reprocessed the 5' RACE reads via MiXCR and lists one record per CDR3 protein. The table has around 370,000 distinct CDR3 sequences, over 20% seen once. Sequencing used PBMCs or a T cell subset sorted from them (not recorded which). These receptors were collected from an adult woman who had mild COVID-19 (a few samples of this study predate the infection). Cell type and time point are not known. CDR3s include the opening cysteine and the closing phenylalanine or tryptophan. D genes are given only for firm matches. Some rows have no size entry. The others give once, few or many, or a class for an expanded clone.

TRBD1	NA	TRBJ2-3	TRBV5-1	CASSLVLGTADTQYF	TGCGCCAGCAGCTTGGTCCTCGGGACAGCAGATACGCAGTATTTT
TRBD2	many	TRBJ2-7	TRBV9	CASSVGASGSTQAYEQYF	TGTGCCAGCAGCGTTGGGGCTAGCGGGAGTACTCAAGCCTACGAGCAGTACTTC
NA	few	TRBJ2-1	TRBV5-1	CASSPMGGGSYNEQFF	TGCGCCAGCAGCCCCATGGGCGGAGGGTCCTACAATGAGCAGTTCTTC
TRBD1	NA	TRBJ2-1	TRBV20-1	CSARDPGQSYNEQFF	TGCAGTGCTAGAGATCCGGGACAGTCCTACAATGAGCAGTTCTTC
NA	NA	TRBJ1-1	TRBV2	CASTAERGALDTEAFF	TGTGCCAGCACCGCGGAACGGGGGGCATTGGACACTGAAGCTTTCTTT
TRBD1	NA	TRBJ1-2	TRBV4-1	CASSQDPGTDPNYGYTF	TGCGCCAGCAGCCAAGATCCAGGGACAGACCCTAACTATGGCTACACCTTC
NA	NA	TRBJ2-7	TRBV7-6	CASSGPGTDSPVYEQYF	TGTGCCAGCAGCGGACCCGGGACCGACTCACCAGTCTACGAGCAGTACTTC
NA	few	TRBJ1-2	TRBV12-3/TRBV12-4	CALGGTGDGYTF	TGTGCCCTGGGGGGGACTGGGGATGGCTACACCTTC
NA	few	TRBJ1-1	TRBV12-3/TRBV12-4	CASSLGGRFTEAFF	TGTGCCAGCAGTTTGGGGGGGCGGTTCACTGAAGCTTTCTTT
NA	few	TRBJ1-2	TRBV3-1	CASSRAPVDYGYTF	TGTGCCAGCAGCCGAGCCCCGGTGGATTATGGCTACACCTTC
NA	NA	TRBJ2-7	TRBV7-9	CASSEQQYEQYF	TGTGCCAGCAGCGAACAGCAATACGAGCAGTACTTC
NA	NA	TRBJ1-1	TRBV6-2/TRBV6-3	CASSTRQGEAFF	TGTGCCAGCAGTACAAGGCAGGGCGAAGCTTTCTTT
TRBD2	NA	TRBJ2-1	TRBV6-2/TRBV6-3	CASSYSRSGSVYNEQFF	TGTGCCAGCAGTTACTCCCGTAGCGGGAGTGTGTACAATGAGCAGTTCTTC
NA	NA	TRBJ2-3	TRBV4-1	CASSQVIIIGDLSTDTQYF	TGCGCCAGCAGCCAAGTAATAATCATCGGGGACCTCAGCACAGATACGCAGTATTTT
NA	few	TRBJ2-7	TRBV6-2/TRBV6-3	CASRDTGSGHEQYF	TGTGCCAGCAGGGATACAGGGTCGGGCCACGAGCAGTACTTC
NA	few	TRBJ2-1	TRBV7-2	CASSLVTGNNEQFF	TGTGCCAGCAGCTTAGTTACAGGGAACAATGAGCAGTTCTTC
NA	NA	TRBJ2-7	TRBV24-1	CATSLGTLSSYEQYF	TGTGCCACCAGTTTGGGGACCCTCAGCTCCTACGAGCAGTACTTC
NA	few	TRBJ1-4	TRBV2	CASIERFPEKLFF	TGTGCCAGCATAGAACGGTTTCCAGAAAAACTGTTTTTT
NA	NA	TRBJ2-2	TRBV7-9	CASSTWDFNTGELFF	TGTGCCAGCAGCACGTGGGACTTTAACACCGGGGAGCTGTTTTTT
NA	few	TRBJ1-2	TRBV18	CASSAVASTRDYGYTF	TGTGCCAGCTCAGCCGTCGCATCAACAAGGGACTATGGCTACACCTTC
TRBD2	many	TRBJ2-5	TRBV4-3	CASSQDRLAGGSETQYF	TGCGCCAGCAGCCAAGATCGCCTAGCGGGAGGGTCAGAGACCCAGTACTTC
TRBD1	few	TRBJ2-3	TRBV24-1	CATSDDTGGDTQYF	TGTGCCACCTCTGACGATACAGGGGGAGATACGCAGTATTTT
NA	few	TRBJ2-1	TRBV9	CASSSRGAPIADEQFF	TGTGCCAGCAGCTCGCGAGGGGCCCCGATAGCTGATGAGCAGTTCTTC
TRBD1	once	TRBJ2-3	TRBV6-1	CASRTGPSTDTQYF	TGTGCCAGCAGGACAGGGCCTAGCACAGATACGCAGTATTTT
NA	NA	TRBJ2-7	TRBV6-1	CASTPGAGDEQYF	TGTGCCAGCACCCCGGGCGCCGGGGACGAGCAGTACTTC
NA	NA	TRBJ2-1	TRBV7-9	CASTSGGDINEQFF	TGTGCCAGCACCTCTGGGGGGGACATCAATGAGCAGTTCTTC
NA	few	TRBJ2-5	TRBV7-7	CASSLGLAVYQETQYF	TGTGCCAGCAGCTTAGGTTTGGCGGTGTACCAAGAGACCCAGTACTTC
TRBD2	few	TRBJ2-1	TRBV7-2	CASSPRTSGTPGKQFF	TGTGCCAGCAGCCCGCGGACTAGCGGGACCCCAGGCAAGCAGTTCTTC
TRBD1	NA	TRBJ2-5	TRBV12-3/TRBV12-4	CASSLIRGHETQYF	TGTGCCAGCAGTTTAATCAGGGGGCACGAGACCCAGTACTTC
TRBD2	NA	TRBJ2-1	TRBV12-3/TRBV12-4	CASSFAGVLGEQFF	TGTGCCAGCAGTTTCGCGGGAGTACTTGGAGAGCAGTTCTTC
TRBD2	few	TRBJ2-5	TRBV12-3/TRBV12-4	CASSYTSAEETQYF	TGTGCCAGCAGCTATACTAGCGCCGAAGAGACCCAGTACTTC
NA	NA	TRBJ2-7	TRBV7-2	CASSLGEANEQYF	TGTGCCAGCAGTCTCGGGGAGGCTAACGAGCAGTACTTC
NA	NA	TRBJ2-5	TRBV30	CAWSNGETQYF	TGTGCCTGGAGTAATGGTGAGACCCAGTACTTC
NA	few	TRBJ1-1	TRBV29-1	CSVGYSSFNTEAFF	TGCAGCGTTGGATACAGTTCCTTTAACACTGAAGCTTTCTTT
NA	NA	TRBJ2-2	TRBV20-1	CSANREALTGELFF	TGCAGTGCTAACAGGGAGGCGTTGACCGGGGAGCTGTTTTTT
TRBD2	NA	TRBJ2-2	TRBV3-1	CASSQVSATSGNTGELFF	TGTGCCAGCAGCCAAGTCTCGGCTACTAGCGGGAACACCGGGGAGCTGTTTTTT
NA	few	TRBJ2-3	TRBV7-2	CASSLVQGWWGAGTDTQYF	TGTGCCAGCAGCTTAGTGCAGGGCTGGTGGGGGGCTGGGACAGATACGCAGTATTTT
NA	few	TRBJ1-1	TRBV2	CASRAGRVNTEAFF	TGTGCCAGCAGGGCAGGACGGGTGAACACTGAAGCTTTCTTT
TRBD2	many	TRBJ2-1	TRBV5-1	CASSLLAGEFGEQFF	TGCGCCAGCAGCTTGCTAGCGGGAGAATTTGGTGAGCAGTTCTTC
NA	NA	TRBJ2-7	TRBV2	CASSVQGSYEQYF	TGTGCCAGCAGTGTACAGGGTTCCTACGAGCAGTACTTC